The rows below give T cell receptor beta chains drawn from one sample of a study of cytomegalovirus exposure and HLA in healthy donors. Using immunoSEQ multiplex PCR, the repertoire was profiled, and TCRdb retains in-frame clones only, with some absent. The sample has about 100,000 clones, 79% seen once. Sequencing was done on a sample of PBMCs. The receptors derive from a female donor in good health and CMV-seropositive. CDR3s include the opening cysteine and the closing phenylalanine or tryptophan. The order of the fields is V gene, J gene, clone size, D gene, CDR3 DNA, CDR3 protein. A D gene is named only where the DNA matches it firmly. For some rows the clone size is stated as once, few or many, or as a class when expanded; others skip it.

V gene: TRBV9
J gene: TRBJ2-2
clone size: -
D gene: -
CDR3 DNA: TGTGCCAGCAGCGCAGGGGGGAGCAACACCGGGGAGCTGTTTTTT
CDR3 protein: CASSAGGSNTGELFF

V gene: TRBV29-1
J gene: TRBJ2-1
clone size: -
D gene: TRBD2
CDR3 DNA: TGCAGCGCCTCAGCGGGAGCGGGGTATGAGCAGTTCTTC
CDR3 protein: CSASAGAGYEQFF

V gene: TRBV30
J gene: TRBJ2-1
clone size: -
D gene: -
CDR3 DNA: TGTGCCTGGACCTTACAGGCGATCAATGAGCAGTTCTTC
CDR3 protein: CAWTLQAINEQFF

V gene: TRBV30
J gene: TRBJ1-2
clone size: -
D gene: -
CDR3 DNA: TGTGCCTACATACAGGGAGAGGTTGGCTATGGCTACACCTTC
CDR3 protein: CAYIQGEVGYGYTF

V gene: TRBV30
J gene: TRBJ2-1
clone size: -
D gene: -
CDR3 DNA: TGTGCCTGGAGTGAGCCGGGAGCACAGTTCTTC
CDR3 protein: CAWSEPGAQFF

V gene: TRBV5-1
J gene: TRBJ2-2
clone size: few
D gene: -
CDR3 DNA: TGCGCCAGCAGCTTGCGGGCAGGCGGGACCGGGGAGCTGTTTTTT
CDR3 protein: CASSLRAGGTGELFF

V gene: TRBV2
J gene: TRBJ1-4
clone size: few
D gene: TRBD1
CDR3 DNA: TGTGCCAGCAGGCGTAGGGACAGTCACAGAGAAAAACTGTTTTTT
CDR3 protein: CASRRRDSHREKLFF

V gene: TRBV4-1
J gene: TRBJ1-1
clone size: -
D gene: TRBD1
CDR3 DNA: TGCGCCAGCAGTCGACAGGGGGATACTGAAGCTTTCTTT
CDR3 protein: CASSRQGDTEAFF

V gene: TRBV19
J gene: TRBJ2-3
clone size: -
D gene: -
CDR3 DNA: TGTGCCAGTATCGCCGGCAGGGGCCCTGTAGATACGCAGTATTTT
CDR3 protein: CASIAGRGPVDTQYF

V gene: TRBV27
J gene: TRBJ2-2
clone size: -
D gene: -
CDR3 DNA: TGTGCCAGCAGTTTAATGTTCCAGTCCGGGGAGCTGTTTTTT
CDR3 protein: CASSLMFQSGELFF

V gene: TRBV7-9
J gene: TRBJ1-1
clone size: -
D gene: TRBD1
CDR3 DNA: TGTGCCAGCAGCTTACAGGGGGCATCGGACACTGAAGCTTTCTTT
CDR3 protein: CASSLQGASDTEAFF

V gene: TRBV10-1
J gene: TRBJ2-3
clone size: few
D gene: -
CDR3 DNA: TGCGCCAGCAGTGATCCCTCCACAGATACGCAGTATTTT
CDR3 protein: CASSDPSTDTQYF

V gene: TRBV7-9
J gene: TRBJ1-3
clone size: -
D gene: -
CDR3 DNA: TGTTCCAGCAGCCTGTACCCCCGAGTGGCGGCCTCTGGAAACACCATATATTTT
CDR3 protein: CSSSLYPRVAASGNTIYF

V gene: TRBV2
J gene: TRBJ2-1
clone size: -
D gene: TRBD1
CDR3 DNA: TGTGCCAGCTCTACAGGGGGCTTCTACAATGAGCAGTTCTTC
CDR3 protein: CASSTGGFYNEQFF

V gene: TRBV18
J gene: TRBJ1-4
clone size: -
D gene: -
CDR3 DNA: TGTGCCAGCTCCTCGGTCCCTTCGGGGACTAATGAAAAACTGTTTTTT
CDR3 protein: CASSSVPSGTNEKLFF

V gene: TRBV10-2
J gene: TRBJ1-3
clone size: -
D gene: -
CDR3 DNA: TGCGCCAGCACCCCTGGAGGGGCTGGAAACACCATATATTTT
CDR3 protein: CASTPGGAGNTIYF

V gene: TRBV6-5
J gene: TRBJ1-1
clone size: -
D gene: -
CDR3 DNA: TGTGCCAGCAGTTACTCTGCGGGAAGGGCTTTCTTT
CDR3 protein: CASSYSAGRAFF

V gene: TRBV5-4
J gene: TRBJ2-5
clone size: -
D gene: TRBD2
CDR3 DNA: TGTGCCAGCAGCTTGAAGGGAGCGGGAGGCCCCTATGGGCAGTACTTC
CDR3 protein: CASSLKGAGGPYGQYF

V gene: TRBV18
J gene: TRBJ2-3
clone size: -
D gene: TRBD1
CDR3 DNA: TGTGCCAGCTCACCTTGGGCAGGGGGCAACACAGATACGCAGTATTTT
CDR3 protein: CASSPWAGGNTDTQYF

V gene: TRBV2
J gene: TRBJ1-1
clone size: -
D gene: -
CDR3 DNA: TGTGCCAGCAGTGAACAGAAAGCTTTCTTT
CDR3 protein: CASSEQKAFF

V gene: TRBV2
J gene: TRBJ2-5
clone size: -
D gene: TRBD2
CDR3 DNA: TGTGCCAGCAGTGATCTGGGGACTAGCGGGAGAGGAGAGACCCAGTACTTC
CDR3 protein: CASSDLGTSGRGETQYF

V gene: TRBV6-5
J gene: TRBJ2-5
clone size: few
D gene: -
CDR3 DNA: TGTGCCAGCAGTTCCGACCACAGGGAAGAGACCCAGTACTTC
CDR3 protein: CASSSDHREETQYF

V gene: TRBV25-1
J gene: TRBJ1-1
clone size: -
D gene: -
CDR3 DNA: TGTGCCAGCAGTCGGTGGGGCCTCACTGAAGCTTTCTTT
CDR3 protein: CASSRWGLTEAFF

V gene: TRBV1
J gene: TRBJ2-3
clone size: -
D gene: -
CDR3 DNA: TGCACCAGCAGCCACTTTAGCGGGAGGGCCTGTACAGATACGCAGTATTTT
CDR3 protein: CTSSHFSGRACTDTQYF

V gene: TRBV30
J gene: TRBJ1-2
clone size: -
D gene: TRBD1
CDR3 DNA: TGTGCCTGGAGTTTCACGGACAGGGGAGGCTATGGCTACACCTTC
CDR3 protein: CAWSFTDRGGYGYTF

V gene: TRBV7-7
J gene: TRBJ2-7
clone size: -
D gene: TRBD2
CDR3 DNA: TGTGCCAGCAGCTTAGCGACTAGCGGCTCCTACGAGCAGTACTTC
CDR3 protein: CASSLATSGSYEQYF

V gene: TRBV10-2
J gene: TRBJ2-1
clone size: -
D gene: -
CDR3 DNA: TGCGCCAGCAGTGGGGGGACTGGTGAGCAGTTCTTC
CDR3 protein: CASSGGTGEQFF

V gene: TRBV5-8
J gene: TRBJ2-1
clone size: -
D gene: -
CDR3 DNA: TGTGCCAGCAGCTCCCGGTTCTCCTCCTACAATGAGCAGTTCTTC
CDR3 protein: CASSSRFSSYNEQFF

V gene: TRBV30
J gene: TRBJ1-2
clone size: -
D gene: -
CDR3 DNA: TGTGCCTGCACCGGGACATCCGCGACCTTC
CDR3 protein: CACTGTSATF

V gene: TRBV11-2
J gene: TRBJ2-7
clone size: -
D gene: TRBD2
CDR3 DNA: TGTGCCATCCAGCTTATGTCGCGGCAGGTAGCGGGCGAGCAGTACTTC
CDR3 protein: CAIQLMSRQVAGEQYF

V gene: TRBV4-3
J gene: TRBJ1-2
clone size: -
D gene: TRBD1
CDR3 DNA: TGCGCCAGCAGCCAAGATGCCCGGACAGGGACTATCGGCTACACCTTC
CDR3 protein: CASSQDARTGTIGYTF

V gene: TRBV7-6
J gene: TRBJ1-1
clone size: -
D gene: -
CDR3 DNA: TGTGCCAGCAGCTTAGAGTTTCAGGCTGAAGCTTTCTTT
CDR3 protein: CASSLEFQAEAFF

V gene: TRBV6-5
J gene: TRBJ1-5
clone size: few
D gene: -
CDR3 DNA: TGTGCCAGCAGGGTGACAGGCAATCAGCCCCAGCATTTT
CDR3 protein: CASRVTGNQPQHF

V gene: TRBV10-3
J gene: TRBJ1-2
clone size: -
D gene: TRBD1
CDR3 DNA: TGTGCCATCAGTGACCGGGACAGGGGGCCATGGCCTCGCCGCTACACCTTC
CDR3 protein: CAISDRDRGPWPRRYTF

V gene: TRBV7-8
J gene: TRBJ1-2
clone size: -
D gene: -
CDR3 DNA: TGTGCCACCGCACGGGGGACGGGAGGTTTTGGCTACACCTTC
CDR3 protein: CATARGTGGFGYTF

V gene: TRBV9
J gene: TRBJ2-1
clone size: -
D gene: TRBD2
CDR3 DNA: TGTGCCAGCAGCGTAGCCCCCCAACTAGCGGGAGGGTCGCACAATGAGCAGTTCTTC
CDR3 protein: CASSVAPQLAGGSHNEQFF

V gene: TRBV7-2
J gene: TRBJ2-3
clone size: -
D gene: -
CDR3 DNA: TGTGCCAGCAGCTTAGCGCAGGGCGATACGCAGTATTTT
CDR3 protein: CASSLAQGDTQYF

V gene: TRBV5-1
J gene: TRBJ2-5
clone size: -
D gene: TRBD2
CDR3 DNA: TGCGCCAGCAGCTCGGGACTAGCGGGGGAGACCCAGTACTTC
CDR3 protein: CASSSGLAGETQYF

V gene: TRBV27
J gene: TRBJ2-1
clone size: -
D gene: -
CDR3 DNA: TGTGCCAGCAGTTTCGCACCGGTAACCTACAATGAGCAGTTCTTC
CDR3 protein: CASSFAPVTYNEQFF

V gene: TRBV19
J gene: TRBJ1-2
clone size: few
D gene: -
CDR3 DNA: TGTGCCAGTAGTACGACACTCTATGGCTACACCTTC
CDR3 protein: CASSTTLYGYTF

V gene: TRBV28
J gene: TRBJ1-5
clone size: -
D gene: TRBD1
CDR3 DNA: TGTGCCAGCAGTCGGACAGGGAGGCCCAATCAGCCCCAGCATTTT
CDR3 protein: CASSRTGRPNQPQHF

V gene: TRBV19
J gene: TRBJ1-3
clone size: -
D gene: -
CDR3 DNA: TGTGCCAGTATGAATGGGCACCCCGGAAACACCATATATTTT
CDR3 protein: CASMNGHPGNTIYF

V gene: TRBV4-1
J gene: TRBJ2-5
clone size: -
D gene: -
CDR3 DNA: TGCGCCAGCAGCCAAGTGGCCCATCGGCTGGAGGGAGAGACCCAGTACTTC
CDR3 protein: CASSQVAHRLEGETQYF

V gene: TRBV7-9
J gene: TRBJ2-5
clone size: -
D gene: -
CDR3 DNA: TGTGCCAGCAGCTTAATGGTTCAGCCGAGGACACAAGAGACCCAGTACTTC
CDR3 protein: CASSLMVQPRTQETQYF

V gene: TRBV10-3
J gene: TRBJ2-3
clone size: -
D gene: -
CDR3 DNA: TGTGCCATCAGTGAGGTAGCGGACCCTGAGGATACGCAGTATTTT
CDR3 protein: CAISEVADPEDTQYF

V gene: TRBV30
J gene: TRBJ1-1
clone size: -
D gene: TRBD1
CDR3 DNA: TGTGCCTCGACAGGGGACGGTTTTTTGAACACTGAAGCTTTCTTT
CDR3 protein: CASTGDGFLNTEAFF

V gene: TRBV5-1
J gene: TRBJ2-3
clone size: few
D gene: TRBD2
CDR3 DNA: TGCGCCAGCAGCCCTCCGGGACTAGCGGGACCAGATACGCAGTATTTT
CDR3 protein: CASSPPGLAGPDTQYF

V gene: TRBV25-1
J gene: TRBJ2-1
clone size: -
D gene: TRBD2
CDR3 DNA: TGTGCCAGCAGTGTTCGAGGGAGGTCGGGGGGGTACAATGAGCAGTTCTTC
CDR3 protein: CASSVRGRSGGYNEQFF

V gene: TRBV7-9
J gene: TRBJ1-1
clone size: -
D gene: -
CDR3 DNA: TGTGCCAGCAGCTTAGTTGAAACAGGGTCAAGAGACACTGAAGCTTTCTTT
CDR3 protein: CASSLVETGSRDTEAFF

V gene: TRBV4-1
J gene: TRBJ1-6
clone size: few
D gene: -
CDR3 DNA: TGCGCCAGCAGCCACACACAGGGTTTAGATAATTCACCCCTCCACTTT
CDR3 protein: CASSHTQGLDNSPLHF

V gene: TRBV7-9
J gene: TRBJ2-4
clone size: once
D gene: -
CDR3 DNA: TGTGCCAGCAGCGTCAATGGGCCCAAGGACAGTCAGTACTTC
CDR3 protein: CASSVNGPKDSQYF

V gene: TRBV30
J gene: TRBJ1-5
clone size: -
D gene: -
CDR3 DNA: TGTGCCTGGAGTGCGGACTTAATTAGCAATCAGCCCCAGCATTTT
CDR3 protein: CAWSADLISNQPQHF